Below, 28 T cell receptor beta chains from the same sample are listed, as sequenced in a study of T-cell reconstitution after alpha-beta-depleted transplantation in children (dated by TCRdb to between 2015 and 2016). The meaning of the sample's treatment or condition label: allogeneic hematopoietic cell transplantation with graft depleted of TCRalphabeta T cells and CD19 B cells. Libraries came from PCR. Sequenced using an Illumina HiSeq 2500. Molecular barcoding was employed in the preparation of TCR libraries, with unique molecular identifiers being used to normalize TCRbeta repertoire quantification. Using fastp at Q25 and MiXCR, TCRdb reprocessed the public reads and kept productive beta chains. CDR3 protein duplicates are merged, each entry listing the most common genes and DNA. The sample table lists roughly 350,000 distinct CDR3 sequences, roughly 17% of them with a count of one. The ten largest clones take up around 41% of the sample.

The input for sequencing was PBMCs, mostly from graft donor cells, taken 360 days after TCRalphabeta/CD19-depleted stem cell transplant. All receptors derive from a male patient between 2 and 9 years old who had a stem cell transplant for acute lymphoblastic leukemia, so the T cells may come from the graft donor.

This clonotype was seen only a few times. The rearrangement joins TRBV30 to TRBJ2-2, with D possibly TRBD2 on 6 matching bases. Germline V CDR1 and CDR2: GTSNPN, SVGIG (reference sequence). The CDR3 runs 13 residues. V lost 4 bases, J lost 4 bases, and 10 bases lay in between. In nucleotides, the CDR3 is TGTGCCTGGAATAGCGGCAGCACCGGGGAGCTGTTTTTT. It specifies CAWNSGSTGELFF.

The chain joins TRBV28 to TRBJ1-1; D is uncertain. The CDR3 sequence is 14 residues long. Trimming took 6 bases from V and 0 from J, leaving 11 bases between them. CDR1 and CDR2 from the germline V gene are MDHEN and SYDVKM. As DNA, the CDR3 is TGTGCCAGCAGAATTCAGGTGATGAACACTGAAGCTTTCTTT. This encodes CASRIQVMNTEAFF.

This chain joins TRBV3-1 and TRBJ2-1; 11 positions match TRBD2. This CDR3 contains 17 residues. The junction had 9 bases not matched to a gene; V was cut back by 1 base and J by 7 bases. Germline-derived CDR1 and CDR2 are LGHDT and YNNKEL (reference sequence). Here the CDR3 reads CASSQVWLRTSGNEQFF. As DNA, the CDR3 is TGTGCCAGCAGCCAAGTATGGCTTAGGACTAGCGGGAATGAGCAGTTCTTC.

This clonotype has a handful of counts. This chain joins TRBV20-1 and TRBJ2-7; 13 bases align to TRBD2. The V and J ends lost 1 base and 4 bases, in that order; junction bases with no gene match: 16. Germline values: CDR1 DFQATT, CDR2 SNEGSKA (reference sequence). The CDR3 is 19 amino acids. Here the CDR3 DNA reads TGCAGTGCTAGAGGGACTAGCGGGAGTTTGACCGCGGCCAGTTACGAGCAGTACTTC. This encodes CSARGTSGSLTAASYEQYF.

This rearrangement joins TRBV20-1 to TRBJ1-2; D uncertain. V was pared by 4 bases and J by 10 bases, with 25 bases between. The CDR3 spans 15 residues. Germline V CDR1 and CDR2: DFQATT, SNEGSKA (reference sequence). The CDR3 DNA sequence: TGCAGTGCTATCCCTCGGTCGGGGATACAAATAACCTACACCTTC. It is translated as CSAIPRSGIQITYTF.

The chain joins TRBV6-1 to TRBJ2-1; D gene unclear. Looked up from germline, CDR1 is MNHNS and CDR2 is SASEGT. The V and J ends lost 7 bases and 10 bases respectively, with 17 bases between them. CDR3 size: 13 residues. CDR3 bases: TGTGCCAGCAACGAAGGCTATGGATTGGAGCAGTTCTTC. It codes for CASNEGYGLEQFF.

The chain combines TRBV12-3 or TRBV12-4 with TRBJ2-7; possibly TRBD1 or TRBD2 for D (5 bases each). V was cut by 6 bases and J by 7 bases, with 22 bases left in between. The CDR3 is made up of 15 amino acids. The CDR3 DNA sequence: TGTGCCAGCAGATTGGGACCTCAACCCCCAGGGGAGCAGTACTTC. Translated: CASRLGPQPPGEQYF.

This clonotype was counted between two and nine times. This rearrangement joins TRBV5-1 to TRBJ1-6; 8 bases agree with TRBD1. The CDR3 spans 14 residues. V was pared by 0 bases and J by 9 bases, with 2 bases of the junction left unmatched. The germline V gene encodes CDR1 SGHRS and CDR2 YFSETQ. CDR3 in amino acids: CASSLGTGFSPLHF. The CDR3 DNA is TGCGCCAGCAGCTTGGGGACAGGGTTTTCACCCCTCCACTTT. The full variable domain, its missing parts supplied by reference TRBV5-1 and TRBJ1-6, is KAGVTQTPRYLIKTRGQQVTLSCSPISGHRSVSWYQQTPGQGLQFLFEYFSETQRNKGNFPGRFSGRQFSNSRSEMNVSTLELGDSALYLCASSLGTGFSPLHFGNGTRLTVT.

This clonotype has a count of ten or more. The J gene is TRBJ1-5, the V gene TRBV12-3 or TRBV12-4; 9 bases map to TRBD1. Unmatched junction bases numbered 10, after V lost 1 base and J lost 6 bases. The CDR3 contains 17 residues. The CDR3 here is CASSLGTGVRLGQPQHF. The CDR3 coding sequence is TGTGCCAGCAGTTTAGGGACAGGGGTTCGTTTGGGTCAGCCCCAGCATTTT.

V is TRBV4-3 and J is TRBJ2-5; either TRBD1 or TRBD2 may fit D (7 bases each). V gave up 3 bases and J gave up 7 bases, with 21 bases separating them. The CDR3 contains 16 residues. CDR1 LGHNA and CDR2 YSLEER come from the germline V gene. The CDR3 reads CASSQIRGGGFGTQYF. Written as DNA, the CDR3 is TGCGCCAGCAGCCAGATCCGGGGAGGGGGCTTCGGGACCCAGTACTTC.

The rearrangement uses TRBV5-5 and TRBJ1-1; D not certain. This CDR3 has 13 amino acids. The V gene lost 4 bases and the J gene lost 7 bases, with 14 bases spanning the gap. CDR1 is SGHKS and CDR2 is YYEKEE in the germline V gene (reference sequence). The CDR3 DNA reads TGTGCCAGCAGCCAGGTTGGGTCTAGTGAAGCTTTCTTT. It is translated as CASSQVGSSEAFF.

This clonotype was detected many times. The chain has TRBV11-2 and TRBJ2-1; D may be TRBD2 (5 bases). Germline V lookup: CDR1 SGHAT, CDR2 FQNNGV. V dropped 2 bases and J dropped 1 base, with 24 bases sitting between them. The CDR3 sequence is 20 residues long. The CDR3 nucleotides are TGTGCCAGCAGCTTACATACCCCCGGCAGGACCTGGACTTCCTACAATGAGCAGTTCTTC. Its translation: CASSLHTPGRTWTSYNEQFF.

This clonotype was recorded a few times. J is TRBJ2-4 and V is TRBV28; unclear D gene. Germline CDR1 is MDHEN and CDR2 is SYDVKM. The CDR3 is made up of 15 amino acids. Deletions cut 4 bases from V and 7 bases from J, with 17 bases between. CDR3 residues: CASSSYDTFGNIQYF. CDR3 bases: TGTGCCAGCAGTTCATACGACACGTTCGGGAACATTCAGTACTTC.

The chain joins TRBV4-1 to TRBJ1-1, with no clear D. The CDR3 spans 14 residues. Germline CDR1 and CDR2: MGHRA and YSYEKL. V was shortened by 0 bases and J by 2 bases, with 7 bases between the two germline ends. In nucleotides, the CDR3 is TGCGCCAGCAGCCAAGACAGAATAAACACTGAAGCTTTCTTT. Amino acid sequence: CASSQDRINTEAFF.

The table lists this clonotype with a few counts. The chain's CDR3 is CASSATVAWNEQYF. DNA of the CDR3: TGTGCCAGCAGTGCCACGGTCGCATGGAACGAGCAGTACTTC. The rearrangement links TRBV6-2 or TRBV6-3 to TRBJ2-7; unclear D gene. Germline V gene data show CDR1 as MNHEY and CDR2 as SVGEGT. V gave up 5 bases and J gave up 5 bases, with 16 bases separating them. The CDR3 extends over 14 amino acids.

This chain joins TRBV29-1 and TRBJ2-1, with D perhaps given as TRBD1 or TRBD2 (5 bases each). CDR1 and CDR2 (germline): SQVTM, ANQGSEA. V lost 3 bases and J lost 0, with 6 bases in between. The CDR3 sequence is 13 residues long. The CDR3 coding sequence is TGCAGCGTTGAGGGGGACTCCTACAATGAGCAGTTCTTC. Protein product: CSVEGDSYNEQFF.

This clonotype was found a few times. The rearrangement links TRBV5-1 to TRBJ1-1; perhaps TRBD1 as D (5 bases). Germline values: CDR1 SGHRS, CDR2 YFSETQ. The CDR3 has 12 residues. V was shortened by 10 bases and J by 5 bases, with 15 bases between the two germline ends. The CDR3 nucleotides are TGCGCCGCATCGGGGGAAGGTACTGAAGCTTTCTTT. Translated, it gives CAASGEGTEAFF.

This rearrangement joins TRBV4-2 to TRBJ1-2; D perhaps matches TRBD1 (5 bases). V was cut by 1 base and J by 3 bases, with 15 bases left in between. The CDR3 is 16 residues long. CDR1 LGHNA and CDR2 YNFKEQ come from the germline V gene. The CDR3 protein is CASSQAGGSNHYGYTF. The CDR3 DNA follows: TGTGCCAGCAGCCAAGCTGGGGGGTCTAACCACTATGGCTACACCTTC.

The V and J genes are TRBV20-1 and TRBJ2-3; 9 nucleotides align to TRBD2. J gave up 0 bases and V 6 bases, and 13 bases lay outside the gene matches. The germline V gene has CDR1 DFQATT and CDR2 SNEGSKA (reference sequence). The CDR3 spans 17 residues. The CDR3 DNA reads TGCAGTGCCAGGAGGTTGGCGGGAGGGGTCAGCACAGATACGCAGTATTTT. Residues: CSARRLAGGVSTDTQYF.

This clonotype was detected a few times. The chain carries TRBV28 and TRBJ2-3, with D possibly matching TRBD2 (6 bases). CDR3 length: 14 residues. V shed 2 bases and J shed 3 bases, with 9 bases lying between them. Germline V lookup: CDR1 MDHEN, CDR2 SYDVKM. For the CDR3, the DNA is TGTGCCAGCAGTTTACCCGGGAGTACAGATACGCAGTATTTT. It yields the protein CASSLPGSTDTQYF. The full variable domain, its missing parts supplied by reference TRBV28 and TRBJ2-3, is DVKVTQSSRYLVKRTGEKVFLECVQDMDHENMFWYRQDPGLGLRLIYFSYDVKMKEKGDIPEGYSVSREKKERFSLILESASTNQTSMYLCASSLPGSTDTQYFGPGTRLTVL.

This clonotype turned up a few times. The chain employs TRBV9 and TRBJ2-3; 12 bases agree with TRBD2. With V trimmed by 0 bases and J by 2 bases, 7 bases remained unmatched. The CDR3 runs 18 residues. Germline V gene lookup returns CDR1 SGDLS and CDR2 YYNGEE. The CDR3 protein is CASSVDPSGRASTDTQYF. The CDR3 region has the DNA TGTGCCAGCAGCGTAGACCCTAGCGGGAGGGCCTCCACAGATACGCAGTATTTT.

The chain links TRBV4-2 to TRBJ2-7, with 9 bases lining up with TRBD2. Trimming at V came to 3 bases and at J to 7 bases, leaving 13 bases not matched to a gene. CDR1 is LGHNA, CDR2 YNFKEQ, per germline. This CDR3 comprises 16 residues. CDR3 sequence reads: CASSHHDKREAGEQYF. The CDR3 coding sequence is TGTGCCAGCAGCCATCATGACAAGCGGGAGGCAGGGGAGCAGTACTTC.

This clonotype has ten or more counts. V and J are TRBV5-4 and TRBJ2-2; the D gene could be TRBD1 or TRBD2 (5 bases each). Germline V CDR1 and CDR2: SGHNT, YYREEE (reference sequence). Trimming took 0 bases from V and 4 from J, leaving 7 bases between them. This CDR3 has 14 residues. CDR3 bases: TGTGCCAGCAGCTTGGGTGGGGGCACCGGGGAGCTGTTTTTT. Protein product: CASSLGGGTGELFF.

As for this clonotype: This CDR3 is missing its conserved last phenylalanine or tryptophan, likely due to a read error. The V and J genes are TRBV4-3 and TRBJ2-2; D could derive from TRBD1 or TRBD2 (7 bases each). The V gene lost 4 bases and the J gene lost 5 bases, with 20 bases spanning the gap. Germline V gene lookup returns CDR1 LGHNA and CDR2 YSLEER. This CDR3 contains 17 residues. For the CDR3, the DNA is TGCGCCAGCAGCCCGACAGGGCTAGCGGCTAGAACCGGGGAGCTGTTTTAT. Protein: CASSPTGLAARTGELFY.

This clonotype was picked up many times. This sequence joins TRBV4-1 and TRBJ2-7, with TRBD1 matching 7 bases. The germline gives CDR1 MGHRA, CDR2 YSYEKL. With 4 bases clipped from V and 0 bases from J, the junction kept 9 bases outside the gene matches. CDR3 length: 16 residues. The CDR3 loop is CASSPSLTGLSYEQYF. The CDR3 bases are TGCGCCAGCAGCCCTAGCCTGACAGGGCTCTCCTACGAGCAGTACTTC.

There are a few counts of this clonotype. The J gene is TRBJ2-7, the V gene TRBV3-1; possible D gene TRBD2, 6 bases. The CDR3 has 17 amino acids. Trimming cost V 4 bases and J 3 bases, with 22 bases left between them. The germline V gene has CDR1 LGHDT and CDR2 YNNKEL (reference sequence). In nucleotides, the CDR3 is TGTGCCAGCAGCCCATCTGAACCGGGACTGCAGTTCTACGAGCAGTACTTC. It is translated as CASSPSEPGLQFYEQYF.

The V gene is TRBV10-2, the J gene TRBJ2-7; 8 nucleotides match TRBD2. The germline V gene has CDR1 WSHSY and CDR2 SAAADI. The ends lost 2 bases at V and 3 bases at J; junction bases unmatched: 6. This CDR3 spans 15 amino acids. The chain's CDR3 is CASSEGRLAHYEQYF. CDR3 nucleotides: TGCGCCAGCAGTGAGGGGAGACTAGCGCACTACGAGCAGTACTTC.

This clonotype occurred a few times. V usage is TRBV15 and J usage is TRBJ2-2; D remains unclear. V was cut by 2 bases and J by 6 bases, with 7 bases left in between. From germline, CDR1 is LNHNV and CDR2 YYDKDF (reference sequence). The CDR3 is 13 amino acids. As DNA, the CDR3 is TGTGCCACCAGCAGACTGGGTCCCGGGGAGCTGTTTTTT. Translation: CATSRLGPGELFF.